This T cell receptor (beta chain) was recovered during a study of blood T cell repertoires in COVID-19. Study-level background: The United States, Italy and Spain supplied acute and convalescent COVID-19 samples. PBMCs, B-cell-depleted T cells, or T cells were the source of the cDNA or gDNA that made up the material.

Original processing notes: Counts of nucleated cells, estimated from reference gene primer amplification, were obtained. Generated by immunoSEQ multiplex PCR, the TCRdb table keeps only in-frame clones and is missing some. The DNA gave D and trimming, while V, J and clone size come from that table. This sample has 130,000 to 150,000 clones, with roughly 90% found just once. The CDR3 totals 15 residues. V was shortened by 6 bases and J by 3 bases, with 18 bases between the two germline ends. Germline CDR1 is LNHDA and CDR2 is SQIVND (reference sequence). Sequenced input: peripheral blood. This TCR derives from a human donor in a cohort sampled during active COVID-19. The J gene is TRBJ2-7, the V gene TRBV19; tentatively, D is TRBD1 (6 bases). The CDR3 protein is CASRKGDSLGYEQYF. The CDR3 coding sequence is TGTGCCAGTAGGAAGGGGGATAGCTTGGGCTACGAGCAGTACTTC.